This T cell receptor beta chain was captured by sequencing in a study of technical replicates of blood from a handful of donors. Clones were sequenced by immunoSEQ multiplex PCR, and TCRdb holds only the in-frame ones, with some missing. The sample yields some 10,000 clones, about 95% seen once. Deletions cut 5 bases from V and 2 bases from J, with 13 bases between. From germline, CDR1 is MDHEN and CDR2 SYDVKM. The CDR3 is 14 amino acids. Sequenced: PBMCs. The chain couples TRBV28 to TRBJ2-7; D might be TRBD2 (5 bases). This receptor was identified in a human donor in good health. The CDR3 sequence: CASSTRGKAYEQYF. CDR3 DNA: TGTGCCAGCAGTACTAGAGGAAAAGCCTACGAGCAGTACTTC.